The rows below give T cell receptor beta chains drawn from one sample of a study of blood T cell repertoires in COVID-19. Assay: immunoSEQ multiplex PCR; the TCRdb copy retains only in-frame clones and omits some. The repertoire holds 300,000 to 400,000 clones, with 88% as singletons. The sample consisted of peripheral blood. The source is an older woman with COVID-19, enrolled during active disease. CDR3s include the opening cysteine and the closing phenylalanine or tryptophan. A D gene is named only where the DNA matches it firmly. The listing skips clone size in some rows; elsewhere it reads once, few, many or a size class.

size,D,J,V,DNA,CDR3
-,TRBD1,TRBJ1-2,TRBV20-1,TGCAGTGCTAGTTGGGCTGCACAGGGGGCCTATGGCTACACCTTC,CSASWAAQGAYGYTF
-,TRBD1,TRBJ2-1,TRBV24-1,TGTGCCACCAGTGACATAGACAGGGGGGGCAATGAACAGTTCTTC,CATSDIDRGGNEQFF
-,-,TRBJ1-2,TRBV5-1,TGCGCCAGCAGCTTGGTGGGGGCCGATAACTATGGCTACACCTTC,CASSLVGADNYGYTF
few,-,TRBJ1-1,TRBV27,TGTGCCAGCAGTCCCCGCGGGCGAGGAAACGTATACACTGAAGCTTTCTTT,CASSPRGRGNVYTEAFF
-,TRBD2,TRBJ2-5,TRBV9,TGTGCCAGCAGCGTAGGGTCGGGGGGGCACCAAGAGACCCAGTACTTC,CASSVGSGGHQETQYF
once,-,TRBJ1-1,TRBV29-1,TGCAGCGCCGACGTCGGGGAAGCTTTCTTT,CSADVGEAFF
-,-,TRBJ1-1,TRBV7-9,TGTGCCAGCAGCGCCAAAGGGACACAGCTAATGAACACTGAAGCTTTCTTT,CASSAKGTQLMNTEAFF
-,TRBD2,TRBJ2-1,TRBV27,TGTGCCAGCAGTTTAGAGACTAGCGGGGGGGTCAATGAGCAGTTCTTC,CASSLETSGGVNEQFF
-,-,TRBJ1-3,TRBV14,TGTGCCAGCAGCCAAGTGAGCCTTCCTACAGGCCCCCGCTCTGGAAACACCATATATTTT,CASSQVSLPTGPRSGNTIYF
few,-,TRBJ2-2,TRBV21-1,TGTGCCAGCAGCCCCCGGACAAAACCAAACACCGGGGAGCTGTTTTTT,CASSPRTKPNTGELFF
-,-,TRBJ2-7,TRBV7-9,TGTGCCAGCAGACACAGTCCTGGGCGCGAGCAGTACTTC,CASRHSPGREQYF
-,-,TRBJ2-3,TRBV29-1,TGCAGCGTCGACAGTGGTACGCAGTATTTT,CSVDSGTQYF
-,-,TRBJ1-1,TRBV24-1,TGTGCCACCAGTGATTCGACAGCCCCTGAAGCTTTCTTT,CATSDSTAPEAFF
once,-,TRBJ1-4,TRBV5-1,TGCGCCAGCAGCTTGAACGGGTTCGAGGAAAAACTGTTTTTT,CASSLNGFEEKLFF
-,-,TRBJ1-2,TRBV18,TGTGCCAGCTCACCACTCGACAGGAACCCGCTCTATGGCTACACCTTC,CASSPLDRNPLYGYTF
-,-,TRBJ1-2,TRBV24-1,TGTGCCACCAGTGATTTTGGCCAGGGCTATGGCTACACCTTC,CATSDFGQGYGYTF
-,TRBD2,TRBJ2-3,TRBV11-2,TGTGCCAGCAGCTTAGTGGGGCGGGGGGGCCCAGATACGCAGTATTTT,CASSLVGRGGPDTQYF
-,-,TRBJ1-1,TRBV3-1/TRBV3-2,TGTGCCAGCAGCCAAGAAGTGAGGGGAGGAGAAGCTTTCTTT,CASSQEVRGGEAFF
-,TRBD2,TRBJ2-1,TRBV19,TGTGCCAGTAGTATAAGTGGCGGGGGGGCATATGAGCAGTTCTTC,CASSISGGGAYEQFF
-,-,TRBJ2-6,TRBV13,TGTGCCAGCAGCCCCAGAGGGAGGACTGGGGCCAACGTCCTGACTTTC,CASSPRGRTGANVLTF
-,TRBD2,TRBJ2-1,TRBV27,TGTGCCAGCAGTCCGCTCGCCGGGACTAGCGGGGGGTTGAGCAATGAGCAGTTCTTC,CASSPLAGTSGGLSNEQFF
-,-,TRBJ1-1,TRBV7-8,TGTGCCAGCAGCTTAATTCTCGGGGGGGATACTGAAGCTTTCTTT,CASSLILGGDTEAFF
-,TRBD1,TRBJ1-1,TRBV6-5,TGTGCCAGCAGTTCACCCGGGACAGGGGCGACTGAAGCTTTCTTT,CASSSPGTGATEAFF
-,TRBD2,TRBJ2-1,TRBV2,TGTGCCAGCAGTAGCTCTTTTCTAGCGGGGGTGGATGAGCAGTTCTTC,CASSSSFLAGVDEQFF
-,-,TRBJ1-2,TRBV21-1,TGTGCCAGCAGCAAAGGGGCAGGACAGGTAGATTATGGCTACACCTTC,CASSKGAGQVDYGYTF
-,TRBD2,TRBJ2-5,TRBV10-2,TGCGCCAGCAGTTCAGGGACTAGCGGGGAAGAGACCCAGTACTTC,CASSSGTSGEETQYF
few,TRBD1,TRBJ2-5,TRBV3-1/TRBV3-2,TGTGCCAGCAGCCGCCCGGGACAGGGCACCTACGGGACCCAGTACTTC,CASSRPGQGTYGTQYF
-,-,TRBJ2-3,TRBV20-1,TGCAGTGCTAAGAGTCCGTCGCAGTATTTT,CSAKSPSQYF
-,-,TRBJ2-3,TRBV12-3/TRBV12-4,TGTGCCAGCAGTTTACTAGCAGATACGCAGTATTTT,CASSLLADTQYF